Listed below are T cell receptor beta chains from one sample, sequenced in a study of OX40 agonist ivuxolimab in advanced cancers. Libraries were prepared by immunoSEQ multiplex PCR; TCRdb keeps only in-frame clonotypes and omits some of them. The table shows some 58,000 clones, with approximately 86% occurring only once. The material sequenced was CD4+ or CD8+ T cells sorted from blood, taken in a trial of the OX40 agonist ivuxolimab. The receptor set was obtained from an adult with an advanced solid tumor such as melanoma, head and neck, liver or kidney cancer. The CDR3 runs from the conserved cysteine through the conserved F or W. Fields, in order: D gene, J gene, clone size, V gene, CDR3 protein, CDR3 DNA. The D gene is left open where the match is weak. Clone sizes are given selectively: once, few, many, or a class where the clone is expanded.

D gene: TRBD1; J gene: TRBJ2-1; clone size: once; V gene: TRBV15; CDR3 protein: CATSGDSRYNEQFF; CDR3 DNA: TGTGCCACCAGCGGGGACAGTCGATACAATGAGCAGTTCTTC
D gene: TRBD2; J gene: TRBJ2-5; clone size: NA; V gene: TRBV7-2; CDR3 protein: CASSLLAGVLKTQYF; CDR3 DNA: TGTGCCAGCAGCTTACTAGCGGGAGTATTGAAGACCCAGTACTTC
D gene: NA; J gene: TRBJ2-5; clone size: NA; V gene: TRBV20-1; CDR3 protein: CSAGEETQYF; CDR3 DNA: TGCAGTGCTGGAGAGGAGACCCAGTACTTC
D gene: NA; J gene: TRBJ2-7; clone size: NA; V gene: TRBV6-5; CDR3 protein: CASSPGAEQYF; CDR3 DNA: TGTGCCAGCAGTCCAGGGGCCGAGCAGTACTTC
D gene: NA; J gene: TRBJ1-1; clone size: NA; V gene: TRBV19; CDR3 protein: CASSLGRNTEAFF; CDR3 DNA: TGTGCCAGTAGTTTGGGAAGGAACACTGAAGCTTTCTTT
D gene: NA; J gene: TRBJ2-5; clone size: once; V gene: TRBV15; CDR3 protein: CAMSGETQYF; CDR3 DNA: TGTGCCATGTCAGGAGAGACCCAGTACTTC
D gene: NA; J gene: TRBJ2-1; clone size: NA; V gene: TRBV19; CDR3 protein: CASSIGPTYNEQFF; CDR3 DNA: TGTGCCAGTAGTATAGGGCCAACCTACAATGAGCAGTTCTTC
D gene: NA; J gene: TRBJ1-4; clone size: few; V gene: TRBV15; CDR3 protein: CATSGRVANEKLFF; CDR3 DNA: TGTGCCACCAGCGGGAGGGTGGCTAATGAAAAACTGTTTTTT
D gene: NA; J gene: TRBJ1-1; clone size: NA; V gene: TRBV6-1; CDR3 protein: CASNLPGHTNTEAFF; CDR3 DNA: TGTGCCAGCAATTTGCCGGGACATACCAACACTGAAGCTTTCTTT
D gene: TRBD2; J gene: TRBJ2-3; clone size: NA; V gene: TRBV5-1; CDR3 protein: CASSFGLAQSTDTQYF; CDR3 DNA: TGCGCCAGCAGCTTCGGACTAGCGCAGAGCACAGATACGCAGTATTTT
D gene: TRBD1; J gene: TRBJ2-1; clone size: NA; V gene: TRBV6-6; CDR3 protein: CATSRDRGGNEQFF; CDR3 DNA: TGTGCCACGAGTCGGGACAGGGGTGGCAATGAGCAGTTCTTC
D gene: NA; J gene: TRBJ2-2; clone size: NA; V gene: TRBV15; CDR3 protein: CATSVGNTGELFF; CDR3 DNA: TGTGCCACCAGCGTGGGGAACACCGGGGAGCTGTTTTTT
D gene: TRBD1; J gene: TRBJ2-4; clone size: NA; V gene: TRBV5-1; CDR3 protein: CASSQNSGTGGANIQYF; CDR3 DNA: TGCGCCAGCAGCCAAAACTCCGGGACAGGGGGCGCGAACATTCAGTACTTC
D gene: TRBD2; J gene: TRBJ2-3; clone size: NA; V gene: TRBV28; CDR3 protein: CASRKPGGTDTQYF; CDR3 DNA: TGTGCCAGCAGGAAACCGGGGGGGACAGATACGCAGTATTTT
D gene: TRBD1; J gene: TRBJ2-1; clone size: NA; V gene: TRBV7-3; CDR3 protein: CASSFDRGLVNEQFF; CDR3 DNA: TGTGCCAGCAGCTTTGACAGGGGGCTGGTCAATGAGCAGTTCTTC
D gene: NA; J gene: TRBJ2-2; clone size: NA; V gene: TRBV7-9; CDR3 protein: CASSLGGGNTGELFF; CDR3 DNA: TGTGCCAGCAGCTTAGGAGGGGGGAACACCGGGGAGCTGTTTTTT
D gene: NA; J gene: TRBJ1-1; clone size: NA; V gene: TRBV28; CDR3 protein: CASGSPVAFF; CDR3 DNA: TGTGCCAGCGGATCGCCCGTCGCTTTCTTT
D gene: TRBD1; J gene: TRBJ2-2; clone size: NA; V gene: TRBV6-5; CDR3 protein: CASSSHRGAGELFF; CDR3 DNA: TGTGCCAGCAGTTCTCACAGGGGTGCCGGGGAGCTGTTTTTT
D gene: TRBD1; J gene: TRBJ1-2; clone size: NA; V gene: TRBV6-5; CDR3 protein: CASSADRGIRGYTF; CDR3 DNA: TGTGCCAGCAGCGCGGACAGGGGCATCCGTGGCTACACCTTC
D gene: NA; J gene: TRBJ1-1; clone size: NA; V gene: TRBV7-9; CDR3 protein: CASSSRQAVNTEAFF; CDR3 DNA: TGTGCCAGCAGCTCCCGACAGGCGGTGAACACTGAAGCTTTCTTT